The T cell receptor beta chain under discussion was sequenced for a study of T-cell memory formation after mild COVID-19. The germline V and J ends were trimmed by 2 bases and 0 bases, with 14 bases remaining between them. CDR1 and CDR2 from the germline V gene are LNHNV and YYDKDF (reference sequence). The CDR3 spans 16 residues. TCRdb ran MiXCR on the 5' RACE reads and lists one entry per CDR3 protein. The sample includes roughly 110,000 distinct CDR3 sequences, 9.5% to 15% of them seen just once. Only a few counts were recorded for this clonotype. The clonotype originates from an adult woman who had mild COVID-19 (a few samples of this study predate the infection). Cell type and time point are not known. Sequenced material: PBMCs or a T cell subset sorted from them (not recorded which). The J gene is TRBJ2-7, the V gene TRBV15; D is undetermined. The CDR3 spells CATSRPSETDSYEQYF. The DNA of the CDR3 is TGTGCCACCAGCAGACCCAGCGAAACGGACTCCTACGAGCAGTACTTC.